Listed below are T cell receptor beta chains from one sample, sequenced in a study of CD8+ T cells in alopecia areata. Sequenced by immunoSEQ multiplex PCR; TCRdb stores in-frame clones only, minus some. Of approximately 89,000 clones detected, under 45% appear once; the ten largest clones hold 0.7% to 0.95%. The sample taken for sequencing was CD4+ T cells sorted from blood. The receptor source for this set is a human donor with alopecia areata. The CDR3 runs from the conserved cysteine through the conserved F or W. Fields, in order: V gene, D gene, J gene, clone size, CDR3 DNA, CDR3 protein. A D gene is named only where the DNA matches it firmly. Expanded clones are given a class, and other clones once, few, many or no size at all.

v_gene: TRBV29-1
d_gene: NA
j_gene: TRBJ2-5
abundance: few
CDR3nt: TGCAGCGTTAAATCGGGCCCAGTTCAAGAGACCCAGTACTTC
CDR3aa: CSVKSGPVQETQYF

v_gene: TRBV28
d_gene: TRBD1
j_gene: TRBJ2-1
abundance: NA
CDR3nt: TGTGCCAGCAGCGCAAACCGGGACAGGGATAATCAGTTCTTC
CDR3aa: CASSANRDRDNQFF

v_gene: TRBV29-1
d_gene: TRBD1
j_gene: TRBJ2-1
abundance: NA
CDR3nt: TGCAGCGCCTCACAGGGGCGGAGTGAGCAGTTCTTC
CDR3aa: CSASQGRSEQFF

v_gene: TRBV29-1
d_gene: NA
j_gene: TRBJ2-1
abundance: NA
CDR3nt: TGCAGCGAAACAACTTTCAATGAGCAGTTCTTC
CDR3aa: CSETTFNEQFF

v_gene: TRBV14
d_gene: NA
j_gene: TRBJ2-4
abundance: NA
CDR3nt: TGTGCCAGCAGCCAGAACCCCAGGTCCATTCAGTACTTC
CDR3aa: CASSQNPRSIQYF

v_gene: TRBV4-3
d_gene: TRBD1
j_gene: TRBJ1-2
abundance: NA
CDR3nt: TGCGCCAGCAGCCAAGAAGGGCCAAGGACAGGGGGCAACTATGGCTACACCTTC
CDR3aa: CASSQEGPRTGGNYGYTF

v_gene: TRBV29-1
d_gene: NA
j_gene: TRBJ1-4
abundance: few
CDR3nt: TGCAGCGTCGAAGGGCAGAAAACTAATGAAAAACTGTTTTTT
CDR3aa: CSVEGQKTNEKLFF

v_gene: TRBV29-1
d_gene: NA
j_gene: TRBJ2-7
abundance: NA
CDR3nt: TGCAGCGTTGGACGTGACCCTGGGGCCTACGAGCAGTACTTC
CDR3aa: CSVGRDPGAYEQYF

v_gene: TRBV6-5
d_gene: NA
j_gene: TRBJ2-5
abundance: once
CDR3nt: TGTGCCAGCGGGGCGAAGCGGGAGACCCAGTACTTC
CDR3aa: CASGAKRETQYF

v_gene: TRBV6-5
d_gene: NA
j_gene: TRBJ2-1
abundance: NA
CDR3nt: TGTGCCAGCAGTTACTCCCAGCCTCCTTACAATGAGCAGTTCTTC
CDR3aa: CASSYSQPPYNEQFF

v_gene: TRBV30
d_gene: NA
j_gene: TRBJ1-2
abundance: NA
CDR3nt: TGTGCCTGGAGTCTATCTGAAACAGCCTTCTATGGCTACACCTTC
CDR3aa: CAWSLSETAFYGYTF

v_gene: TRBV7-2
d_gene: TRBD1
j_gene: TRBJ2-5
abundance: once
CDR3nt: TGTGCCAGCAGCTGGGGACAGGGCGAGACCCAGTACTTC
CDR3aa: CASSWGQGETQYF

v_gene: TRBV7-2
d_gene: NA
j_gene: TRBJ2-4
abundance: NA
CDR3nt: TGTGCCAGCAGCTTAGCGGGGGGGCTGGGAAAGTACTTC
CDR3aa: CASSLAGGLGKYF

v_gene: TRBV2
d_gene: TRBD2
j_gene: TRBJ2-3
abundance: NA
CDR3nt: TGTGCCAGCAGTGACCGAGCGGGGGGCAACACAGATACGCAGTATTTT
CDR3aa: CASSDRAGGNTDTQYF

v_gene: TRBV14
d_gene: NA
j_gene: TRBJ2-4
abundance: NA
CDR3nt: TGTGCCAGCAGCCACTCTCAGCTTCAGTACTTC
CDR3aa: CASSHSQLQYF

v_gene: TRBV29-1
d_gene: NA
j_gene: TRBJ2-3
abundance: few
CDR3nt: TGCAGCGTTGCGAAACCCTACACAGATACGCAGTATTTT
CDR3aa: CSVAKPYTDTQYF

v_gene: TRBV5-1
d_gene: TRBD1
j_gene: TRBJ2-1
abundance: NA
CDR3nt: TGCGCCAGCAGCTTGCCCGACAGGGATGAGCAGTTCTTC
CDR3aa: CASSLPDRDEQFF

v_gene: TRBV29-1
d_gene: NA
j_gene: TRBJ2-3
abundance: NA
CDR3nt: TGCAGCGCGGGGGTAGGGGGCGCAGATACGCAGTATTTT
CDR3aa: CSAGVGGADTQYF

v_gene: TRBV4-3
d_gene: TRBD2
j_gene: TRBJ2-3
abundance: NA
CDR3nt: TGCGCCAGCAGCCCCCTAGCGGGAGGAGCGGTGGATACGCAGTATTTT
CDR3aa: CASSPLAGGAVDTQYF

v_gene: TRBV28
d_gene: NA
j_gene: TRBJ2-6
abundance: NA
CDR3nt: TGTGCCAGCAGTTCCCCCCAGGGTTCTGGGGCCAACGTCCTGACTTTC
CDR3aa: CASSSPQGSGANVLTF

v_gene: TRBV30
d_gene: NA
j_gene: TRBJ2-7
abundance: few
CDR3nt: TGTGCCTGGAGTAGACAGGCCCCCGGCCGGTTCTCCTACGAGCAGTACTTC
CDR3aa: CAWSRQAPGRFSYEQYF

v_gene: TRBV30
d_gene: NA
j_gene: TRBJ1-5
abundance: NA
CDR3nt: TGTGCCTGGAGTCCCCTAGGTCAGCCCCAGCATTTT
CDR3aa: CAWSPLGQPQHF

v_gene: TRBV30
d_gene: TRBD2
j_gene: TRBJ2-1
abundance: few
CDR3nt: TGTGCCTGGAGTGTTGGACTAGCGTACAATGAGCAGTTCTTC
CDR3aa: CAWSVGLAYNEQFF

v_gene: TRBV29-1
d_gene: TRBD1
j_gene: TRBJ1-2
abundance: few
CDR3nt: TGCAGCGGGACAGGGAATTACGAAGGCTACACCTTC
CDR3aa: CSGTGNYEGYTF

v_gene: TRBV30
d_gene: NA
j_gene: TRBJ2-3
abundance: NA
CDR3nt: TGTGCTCGGACCATTGGCGCGGATACGCAGTATTTT
CDR3aa: CARTIGADTQYF

v_gene: TRBV21-1
d_gene: NA
j_gene: TRBJ1-1
abundance: few
CDR3nt: TGCGTACAGCCCCTGAACACTGAAGCTTTCTTT
CDR3aa: CVQPLNTEAFF

v_gene: TRBV18
d_gene: NA
j_gene: TRBJ1-2
abundance: once
CDR3nt: TGTGCCAGCTCACCGACAGCAGCGGATGGCTACACCTTC
CDR3aa: CASSPTAADGYTF

v_gene: TRBV29-1
d_gene: NA
j_gene: TRBJ2-5
abundance: NA
CDR3nt: TGCAGCGTTTTTAGGGAGACCCAGTACTTC
CDR3aa: CSVFRETQYF

v_gene: TRBV5-6
d_gene: NA
j_gene: TRBJ2-5
abundance: NA
CDR3nt: TGTGCCAGCAGCTGGAGGGGGGAGACCCAGTACTTC
CDR3aa: CASSWRGETQYF

v_gene: TRBV2
d_gene: NA
j_gene: TRBJ2-5
abundance: NA
CDR3nt: TGTGCCAGCAGTCGTGTCGGGCGGCAAGAGACCCAGTACTTC
CDR3aa: CASSRVGRQETQYF

v_gene: TRBV7-6
d_gene: NA
j_gene: TRBJ2-5
abundance: NA
CDR3nt: TGTGCCAGCAGCTTAGTGAACGGGGTAGAGACCCAGTACTTC
CDR3aa: CASSLVNGVETQYF

v_gene: TRBV10-1
d_gene: TRBD2
j_gene: TRBJ2-3
abundance: NA
CDR3nt: TGCGCCAGCAGTGACGGCGGGAGGAGCACAGATACGCAGTATTTT
CDR3aa: CASSDGGRSTDTQYF